A selection of T cell receptor beta chains follows, all from one sample in a study of prognosis after radiotherapy for stage I lung cancer. In TCRdb, the multiplex PCR reads were re-called with MiXCR into one record per CDR3 protein. Found here are around 63,000 distinct CDR3 sequences, more than 25% of them singletons; the top ten hold less than 8%. Material: PBMCs, obtained before or after stereotactic body radiation therapy (not recorded which). All receptors derive from a donor older than 45 with non-small cell lung cancer. Each CDR3 is given with its conserved first and last residue. D genes are given only for firm matches. Clone size, where shown, is once, few, many, or a class for clones that have expanded.

d_gene	abundance	v_gene	len	j_gene	CDR3nt	CDR3aa
-	many	TRBV30	13	TRBJ1-1	TGTGCCTGGAGTAAGGGATTGGACACTGAAGCTTTCTTT	CAWSKGLDTEAFF
TRBD2	many	TRBV6-4	13	TRBJ2-5	TGTGCTTGTCTAGCGGGGTCTCAAGAGACCCAGTACTTC	CACLAGSQETQYF
-	many	TRBV4-1	18	TRBJ2-7	TGCGCCAGCAGCCAAGAACAAATAGGGGGAATTGGGACCTACGAGCAGTACTTC	CASSQEQIGGIGTYEQYF
TRBD1	-	TRBV12-3/TRBV12-4	16	TRBJ1-5	TGTGCCAGCAGCTATCCGTCAGTAGGGGGCAGCCAGCCCCAGCATTTT	CASSYPSVGGSQPQHF
-	many	TRBV20-1	13	TRBJ2-7	TGCAGTGCTGGTAACTCAGGGACCTACGAGCAGTACTTC	CSAGNSGTYEQYF
-	many	TRBV20-1	15	TRBJ1-5	TGCAGTGCTAGATTGGGGGCGGCTAGCAATCAGCCCCAGCATTTT	CSARLGAASNQPQHF
-	-	TRBV4-3	15	TRBJ2-5	TGCGCCAGCAGCCAAGTTTACCAGCCAGGGGAGACCCAGTACTTC	CASSQVYQPGETQYF
TRBD1	many	TRBV29-1	12	TRBJ1-1	TGCAGCGTATCGACAGGGCCCACTGAAGCTTTCTTT	CSVSTGPTEAFF
TRBD2	-	TRBV12-3/TRBV12-4	18	TRBJ2-3	TGTGCCAGCAGTTTGGTGGGACTAGCGGGGGATTTAACAGATACGCAGTATTTT	CASSLVGLAGDLTDTQYF
-	many	TRBV20-1	15	TRBJ2-6	TGCAGTGCTAGGGGGACCAGGCACGGGGCCAACGTCCTGACTTTC	CSARGTRHGANVLTF